This T cell receptor beta chain originates from a study of control samples from healthy donors and cancer patients. TCRdb's table, derived via immunoSEQ multiplex PCR, lists solely in-frame clones and lacks some. The table lists 150,000 or so clones, roughly 90% of them singletons. Germline loops: CDR1 SGHAT, CDR2 FQNNGV. This CDR3 region has 16 residues. This clone has a single count. At one end, the junction sequence differs from germline, possibly due to a read error. The sequence came from a man in his late teens or twenties in good health. Sequencing input: blood. J is TRBJ2-3 and V is TRBV11-2; D remains ambiguous. The CDR3 reads CVSSSIAGPRTDTQYF. The CDR3 DNA sequence: TGTGTCAGCAGCTCAATAGCCGGGCCCCGCACAGATACGCAGTATTTT.